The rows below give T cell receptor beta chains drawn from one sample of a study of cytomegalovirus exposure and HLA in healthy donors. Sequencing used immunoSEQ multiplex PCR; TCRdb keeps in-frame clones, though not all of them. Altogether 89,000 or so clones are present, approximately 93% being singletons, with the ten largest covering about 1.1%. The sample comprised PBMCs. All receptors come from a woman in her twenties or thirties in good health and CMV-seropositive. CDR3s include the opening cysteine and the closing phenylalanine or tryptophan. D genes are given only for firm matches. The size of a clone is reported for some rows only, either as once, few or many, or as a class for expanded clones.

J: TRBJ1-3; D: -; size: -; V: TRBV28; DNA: TGTGCCAGCAGTTTGGGGGGACTCGGGAACACCATATATTTT; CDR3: CASSLGGLGNTIYF
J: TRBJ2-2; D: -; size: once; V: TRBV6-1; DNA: TGTGCCAGCAGTGTGGACCGGGACTCCGGACCCACCGGGGAGCTGTTTTTT; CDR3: CASSVDRDSGPTGELFF
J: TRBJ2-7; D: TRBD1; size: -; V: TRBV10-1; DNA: TGCGCCAGCAGCACCGGGACAGGGATACGACCCTACGAGCAGTACTTC; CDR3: CASSTGTGIRPYEQYF
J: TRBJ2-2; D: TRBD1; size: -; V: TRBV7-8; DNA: TGTGCCAGCAGCAAACCGCGGGACAGGGGGCGGAGTGGAAACGGCGGGGAGCTGTTTTTT; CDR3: CASSKPRDRGRSGNGGELFF
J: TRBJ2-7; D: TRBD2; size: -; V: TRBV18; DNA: TGTGCCAGCTCACCAAGAACGGCTAGCGGTACCTACGAGCAGTACTTC; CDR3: CASSPRTASGTYEQYF
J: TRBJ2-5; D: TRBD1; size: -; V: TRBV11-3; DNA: TGTGCCAGCAGCCCAGGGGGCGGGGCTCAGGAGACCCAGTACTTC; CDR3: CASSPGGGAQETQYF
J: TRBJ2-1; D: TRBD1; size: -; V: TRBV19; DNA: TGTGCCAGTAGTACGACAGGGGGTGGGAATGAGCAGTTCTTC; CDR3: CASSTTGGGNEQFF
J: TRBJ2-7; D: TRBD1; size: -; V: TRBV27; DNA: TGTGCCAGCAGTTTCTGGACAGGGGCCCCCTACGAGCAGTACTTC; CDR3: CASSFWTGAPYEQYF
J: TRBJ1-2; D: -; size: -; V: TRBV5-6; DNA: TGTGCCAGCAGCTTGGGTACATCACCTAACTATGGCTACACCTTC; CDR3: CASSLGTSPNYGYTF
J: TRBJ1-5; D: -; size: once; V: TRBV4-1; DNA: TGCGCCAGCAGCCAAGGGTTTTTCGGGGGTCGGGGCAATCAGCCCCAGCATTTT; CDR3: CASSQGFFGGRGNQPQHF
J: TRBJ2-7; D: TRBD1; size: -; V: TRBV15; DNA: TGTGCCACCTCGGGACAGGGGGCCTACGAGCAGTACTTC; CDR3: CATSGQGAYEQYF
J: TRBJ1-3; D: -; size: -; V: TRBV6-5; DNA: TGTGCCAGCAGTTCGCACAGGGTGCCTGGAAACACCATATATTTT; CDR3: CASSSHRVPGNTIYF
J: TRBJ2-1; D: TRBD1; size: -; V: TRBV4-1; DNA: TGCGCCAGCAGCCAAAGTCCGGGACAGGGGGCTGGTGAGCAGTTCTTC; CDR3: CASSQSPGQGAGEQFF
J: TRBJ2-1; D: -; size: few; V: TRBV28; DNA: TGTGCCAGCAGTTTAAGGGGGGGGAGGTACAATGAGCAGTTCTTC; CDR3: CASSLRGGRYNEQFF
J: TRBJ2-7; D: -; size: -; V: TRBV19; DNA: TGTGCCAGTAGTATGAGAACAGTCATGGGGCTTACAGCCGAGCAGTACTTC; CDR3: CASSMRTVMGLTAEQYF
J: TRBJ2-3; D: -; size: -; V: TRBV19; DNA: TGTGCCAGTAGCCATCTCCTAGCCAAAACTAGCACAGATACGCAGTATTTT; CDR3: CASSHLLAKTSTDTQYF
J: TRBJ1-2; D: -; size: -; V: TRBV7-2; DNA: TGTGCCAGCAGCTTAGTTTCAGATAACTATGGCTACACCTTC; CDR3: CASSLVSDNYGYTF
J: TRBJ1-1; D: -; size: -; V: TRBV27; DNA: TGTGCCAGCAGCGCAAAGAGGAACACTGAAGCTTTCTTT; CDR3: CASSAKRNTEAFF
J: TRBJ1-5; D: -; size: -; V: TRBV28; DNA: TGTGCCAGCAGCAAACAGGGAATGCAGCCCCAGCATTTT; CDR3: CASSKQGMQPQHF
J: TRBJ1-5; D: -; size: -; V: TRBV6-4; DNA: TGTGCCAGCAGTTCTAGGAGCAATCAGCCCCAGCATTTT; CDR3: CASSSRSNQPQHF
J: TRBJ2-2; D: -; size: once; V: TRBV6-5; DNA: TGTGCCAGCAGTTCAGAAACAGGAAACACCGGGGAGCTGTTTTTT; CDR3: CASSSETGNTGELFF
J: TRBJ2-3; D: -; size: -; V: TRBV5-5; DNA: TGTGCCAGCAGCTTGGTCCGAGGGCCATCAGATACGCAGTATTTT; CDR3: CASSLVRGPSDTQYF
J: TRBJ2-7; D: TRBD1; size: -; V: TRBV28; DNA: TGTGCCAGCTTTAGACAGGGCGCGAGGGAGCAGTACTTC; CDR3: CASFRQGAREQYF
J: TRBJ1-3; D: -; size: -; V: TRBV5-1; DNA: TGCGCCAGCAGCTTAAGTGCTACAGCCTCTGGAAACACCATATATTTT; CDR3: CASSLSATASGNTIYF
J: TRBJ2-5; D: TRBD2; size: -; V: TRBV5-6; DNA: TGTGCCAGCAGCTTGTCGTTGCGGGAGGGCTGGGAGACCCAGTACTTC; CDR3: CASSLSLREGWETQYF
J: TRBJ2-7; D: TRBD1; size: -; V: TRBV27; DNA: TGTGCCAGCAGTTTATCGGGCCTGGACAGGGTAAGGGACGAGCAGTACTTC; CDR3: CASSLSGLDRVRDEQYF
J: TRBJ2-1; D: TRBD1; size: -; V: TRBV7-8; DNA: TGTGCCAGCAGCACTCGACAGGGCAAGGTGCAGTTCTTC; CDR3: CASSTRQGKVQFF
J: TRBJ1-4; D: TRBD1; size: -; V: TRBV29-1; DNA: TGCAGCGCATCGGACAGGGCATCAAAACTGTTTTTT; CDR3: CSASDRASKLFF
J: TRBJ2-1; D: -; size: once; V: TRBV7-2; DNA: TGTGCCAGCAGCTTACGGATCGGACTAACCGATTACAATGAGCAGTTCTTC; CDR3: CASSLRIGLTDYNEQFF
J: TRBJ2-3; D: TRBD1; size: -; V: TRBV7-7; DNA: TGTGCCAGCAGCTTAGACAGCACAGGGGGCTCAGATACGCAGTATTTT; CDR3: CASSLDSTGGSDTQYF
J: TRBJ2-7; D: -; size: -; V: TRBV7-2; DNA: TGTGCCAGCAGCTTAGAGCTAGCCCACGAGCAGTACTTC; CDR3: CASSLELAHEQYF
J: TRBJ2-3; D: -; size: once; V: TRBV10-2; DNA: TGCGCCACCAATCGACCCGGACAAGGCCACACAGATACGCAGTATTTT; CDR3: CATNRPGQGHTDTQYF
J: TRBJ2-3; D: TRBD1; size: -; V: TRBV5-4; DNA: TGTGCCAGCAGCTTGACGACAGGGAATAGCGCAGATACGCAGTATTTT; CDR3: CASSLTTGNSADTQYF
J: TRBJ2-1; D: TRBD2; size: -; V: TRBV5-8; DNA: TGTGCCAGCAATGGACTAGCTTTTTACGGTGAGCAGTTCTTC; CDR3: CASNGLAFYGEQFF
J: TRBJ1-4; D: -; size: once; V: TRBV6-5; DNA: TGTGCCAGCAGACATAACCTTTGGGAAAAACTGTTTTTT; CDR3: CASRHNLWEKLFF
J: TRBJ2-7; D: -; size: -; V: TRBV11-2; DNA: TGTGCCAGCAGCTTAGGTAGCTCCTACGAGCAGTACTTC; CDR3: CASSLGSSYEQYF
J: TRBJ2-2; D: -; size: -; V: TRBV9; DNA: TGTGCCAGCAGCGCGTACACCGGGGAGCTGTTTTTT; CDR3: CASSAYTGELFF
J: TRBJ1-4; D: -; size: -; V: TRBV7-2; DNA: TGTGCCAGCAGCTTAGGAGGTTATGGGGAAAAACTGTTTTTT; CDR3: CASSLGGYGEKLFF
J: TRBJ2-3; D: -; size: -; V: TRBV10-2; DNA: TGCGCCAGCAGTGAGTCGTCGAGCTTTGCAGATACGCAGTATTTT; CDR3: CASSESSSFADTQYF
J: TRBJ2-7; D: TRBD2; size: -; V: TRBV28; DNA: TGTGCCAGCAGTTTAACTAGCGGGAGGCAGTACTTC; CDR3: CASSLTSGRQYF
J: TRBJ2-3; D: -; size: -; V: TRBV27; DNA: TGTGCCAGCAGTCCATTCACAGATACGCAGTATTTT; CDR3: CASSPFTDTQYF
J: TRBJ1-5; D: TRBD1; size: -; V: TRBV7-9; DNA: TGTGCCAGCAGCCAACTGGACAGGGATTATCAGCCCCAGCATTTT; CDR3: CASSQLDRDYQPQHF
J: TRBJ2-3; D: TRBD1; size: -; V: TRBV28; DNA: TGTGCCAGCAGTAAACCACAGGGGTGGCGGGCGACAGATACGCAGTATTTT; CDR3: CASSKPQGWRATDTQYF
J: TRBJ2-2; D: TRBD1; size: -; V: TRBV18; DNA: TGTGCCAGCTCACCCCCGACAGGGACCGGGGAGCTGTTTTTT; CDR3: CASSPPTGTGELFF
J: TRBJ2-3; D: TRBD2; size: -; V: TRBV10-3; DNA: TGTGCCATCAGTGCCGCGGGAGGGATGAAAAATTCGGGTACGCAGTATTTT; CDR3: CAISAAGGMKNSGTQYF
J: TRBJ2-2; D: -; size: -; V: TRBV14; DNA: TGTGCCAGCAGCCAAGCCCCTAGTCGTACCACCGGGGAGCTGTTTTTT; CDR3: CASSQAPSRTTGELFF
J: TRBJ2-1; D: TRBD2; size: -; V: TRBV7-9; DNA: TGTGCCAGCAGCGCTACTAGCGGGAGAAATGAGCAGTTCTTC; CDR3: CASSATSGRNEQFF
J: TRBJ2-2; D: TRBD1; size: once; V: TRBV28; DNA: TGTGCCAGCAGACCTACAGGGGTCACCGGGGAGCTGTTTTTT; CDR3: CASRPTGVTGELFF